This T cell receptor (beta chain) comes out of a study of T-cell memory formation after mild COVID-19. Study findings and constraints: The finding that pre-infection memory included some responding clones suggested that cross-reactive memory joined. A second wave expanding day 15 to 37 was CD4+-biased; contracting clones were balanced.

The CDR3 contains 15 residues. MiXCR, run by TCRdb on the 5' RACE reads, gives a single entry per CDR3 protein. This sample has 430,000 or so distinct CDR3 sequences, with more than 20% found just once. Concerning this clonotype itself: Its antigen remains unknown.

The specimen sequenced was PBMCs or a T cell subset sorted from them (not recorded which). This chain uses TRBV21-1 with TRBJ2-2. TRBV21-1 is a known pseudogene. The source of this sequence is an adult woman who had mild COVID-19 (a few samples of this study predate the infection). Cell type and time point are not known. The DNA of the CDR3 is TGTGCCAGCAGCAAAGAGCGGGAGAACACCGGGGAGCTGTTTTTT. Translated, it gives CASSKERENTGELFF.